The present T cell receptor beta chain was sequenced within a study of PD-1 blockade in classical Hodgkin lymphoma. Sequencing was performed with immunoSEQ multiplex PCR; in TCRdb, only in-frame clones are kept and a portion is missing. Seen here are around 20,000 clones, 85% to 90% observed once, and the top ten hold about 0.25%. The CDR3 contains 14 residues. V lost 6 bases to trimming and J lost 7 bases, with 16 bases between them. Germline lookup yields CDR1 SGHNT and CDR2 YENEEA. Time point described: newly diagnosed, previously untreated cHL patient sample. Starting with thawed PBMCs, CD4+ T cells were purified by magnetic negative selection. Newly diagnosed, untreated classical Hodgkin lymphoma PBMCs provided comparison. As regards this clone: The antigen is undetermined.

General observations from the study: TCR diversity at baseline was reported to be reduced in newly diagnosed patients relative to healthy donors. Possibly reflecting disease activity or prior therapy, repertoire differences have causes that remain undefined.

V is TRBV11-3 and J is TRBJ2-1; D unclear. This clonotype was obtained from a human donor with classical Hodgkin lymphoma. The sample consisted of CD4+ T cells from blood. In DNA form, the CDR3 reads TGTGCCAGCAGGGTGACTCAAACACTAAATGAGCAGTTCTTC. It codes for CASRVTQTLNEQFF.